This T cell receptor (beta chain) was sequenced during a study of blood T cell repertoires in COVID-19. This clone has just one count. Method: immunoSEQ multiplex PCR; TCRdb's copy keeps in-frame clones and lacks some. The sample includes fewer than 45,000 clones, 81% seen only once; the top ten take less than 40%. The CDR3 is 18 residues long. The V and J ends lost 0 bases and 3 bases, in that order; junction bases with no gene match: 6. Looked up from germline, CDR1 is LGHNA and CDR2 is YNFKEQ. The chain uses TRBV4-2 and TRBJ2-3; 13 bases line up with TRBD2. This TCR derives from a man between 40 and 49 years old with active or convalescent COVID-19. The sequencing input was peripheral blood. In nucleotides, the CDR3 is TGTGCCAGCAGCCAAGAGTTTACTAGCGGGGGGGCGACAGATACGCAGTATTTT. It specifies CASSQEFTSGGATDTQYF.